Listed here are 21 T cell receptor beta chains from one sample, sequenced in a study of OX40 agonist ivuxolimab in advanced cancers. Clones were sequenced by immunoSEQ multiplex PCR, and TCRdb holds only the in-frame ones, with some missing. Found here are some 60,000 clones, roughly nine tenths of them singletons; the top ten hold more than 1.5%. The material was CD4+ or CD8+ T cells sorted from blood, obtained in a trial of the OX40 agonist ivuxolimab. These receptor sequences come from an adult with an advanced solid tumor such as melanoma, head and neck, liver or kidney cancer.

The genes are TRBV4-2 and TRBJ1-5; D gene unclear. CDR1 is LGHNA, CDR2 YNFKEQ, per germline. Trimming removed 0 bases at V and 4 bases at J, with 4 bases between. The CDR3 has 13 amino acids. In DNA form, the CDR3 reads TGTGCCAGCAGCCAAGACAAGAATCAGCCCCAGCATTTT. Amino acid sequence: CASSQDKNQPQHF.

The genes are TRBV7-6 and TRBJ2-3; D gene uncertain. There are 16 residues in the CDR3. The germline gives CDR1 SGHVS, CDR2 FNYEAQ. V was trimmed by 0 bases and J by 1 base, leaving 11 bases between them. As DNA, the CDR3 is TGTGCCAGCAGCTTAGCAGTCTATGACGGCACAGATACGCAGTATTTT. It codes for CASSLAVYDGTDTQYF.

This chain joins TRBV5-1 and TRBJ1-4; tentative D call: TRBD1 (5 bases). CDR1 is SGHRS and CDR2 is YFSETQ in the germline V gene. The V and J ends lost 2 bases and 0 bases respectively, with 11 bases between them. The CDR3 has 16 residues. CDR3 DNA: TGCGCCAGCAGCTTCGAGCCAGGGACAACTAATGAAAAACTGTTTTTT. This gives the protein CASSFEPGTTNEKLFF.

J is TRBJ2-1 and V is TRBV13; no definite D call. This CDR3 contains 15 residues. Trimming removed 3 bases at V and 5 bases at J, with 14 bases between. The germline V gene encodes CDR1 PRHDT and CDR2 FYEKMQ (reference sequence). The CDR3 reads CASSFGGRLHNEQFF. The CDR3 nucleotides are TGTGCCAGCAGCTTCGGCGGCCGCCTCCACAATGAGCAGTTCTTC.

This clone was recorded a few times. The genes are TRBV7-2 and TRBJ1-2; TRBD1 matches 7 bases. Germline CDR1 SGHTA, CDR2 FQGNSA. Trimming at V came to 1 base and at J to 7 bases, leaving 9 bases not matched to a gene. CDR3 size: 15 residues. In DNA form, the CDR3 reads TGTGCCAGCAGCTTAGGACAGGGTGGCTTTCGTGGCTACACCTTC. This codes for CASSLGQGGFRGYTF.

The CDR3 protein is CASSESRQVHEQYF. Written as DNA, the CDR3 is TGCGCCAGCAGTGAGTCGCGGCAAGTCCACGAGCAGTACTTC. The V and J genes are TRBV10-1 and TRBJ2-7; D call uncertain. Deletions cut 0 bases from V and 5 bases from J, with 11 bases between. Germline values: CDR1 WNHNN, CDR2 SYGVQD (reference sequence). This CDR3 is 14 amino acids long.

The rearrangement uses TRBV28 and TRBJ1-5; maybe TRBD1 (5 bases). Germline CDR1 and CDR2: MDHEN and SYDVKM. V gave up 4 bases and J gave up 2 bases, with 12 bases separating them. There are 15 residues in the CDR3. CDR3 bases: TGTGCCAGCAGTTCCCTGGGGGGAGGCAATCAGCCCCAGCATTTT. It yields the protein CASSSLGGGNQPQHF.

The chain has TRBV15 and TRBJ1-6; D is unresolved. Trimming removed 3 bases from V and 9 bases from J, with 15 bases in between. The CDR3 consists of 15 residues. Germline assignment: CDR1 LNHNV and CDR2 YYDKDF (reference sequence). The CDR3, as DNA: TGTGCCACCAGCAGGGAACACGCGGTTACTTCACCCCTCCACTTT. As protein: CATSREHAVTSPLHF.

This chain connects TRBV7-6 to TRBJ2-3; unclear D gene. CDR3 size: 11 residues. V was pared by 11 bases and J by 2 bases, with 8 bases between. CDR1 is SGHVS, CDR2 FNYEAQ, per germline. CDR3 residues: CASGSTDTQYF. Here the CDR3 DNA reads TGTGCCTCCGGGTCCACAGATACGCAGTATTTT.

The CDR3 is CASSAQGYTEAFF. The CDR3 nucleotides read TGTGCCAGCAGCGCCCAGGGTTATACTGAAGCTTTCTTT. This rearrangement joins TRBV9 to TRBJ1-1; the D gene is possibly TRBD1 (5 bases). The CDR3 is 13 residues long. The V gene's germline CDR1 is SGDLS and CDR2 YYNGEE. The germline V and J ends were trimmed by 3 bases and 5 bases, with 11 bases remaining between them.

The chain carries TRBV6-1 and TRBJ2-3; 9 bases are a match to TRBD2. From germline, CDR1 is MNHNS and CDR2 SASEGT. J was trimmed by 3 bases and V by 4 bases; bases with no gene match: 8. CDR3 length: 16 residues. The CDR3 DNA is TGTGCCAGCAGTGCCCTCTGGACTAGCGCAACAGATACGCAGTATTTT. Translating gives CASSALWTSATDTQYF.

The V gene is TRBV5-4, the J gene TRBJ2-3; 7 nucleotides line up with TRBD1. In germline, CDR1 is SGHNT, CDR2 YYREEE (reference sequence). This CDR3 is 15 amino acids long. J lost 0 bases, V lost 4 bases, and 5 bases had no gene match. CDR3 in amino acids: CASSLPGQSTDTQYF. The DNA for the CDR3 is TGTGCCAGCAGCCTACCGGGACAGAGCACAGATACGCAGTATTTT.

The rearrangement uses TRBV7-9 and TRBJ2-3, with 11 nucleotides matching TRBD2. Germline V gene sequence: CDR1 SEHNR, CDR2 FQNEAQ (reference sequence). The CDR3 runs 16 residues. The trim removed 4 bases at V and 1 base at J, leaving 4 bases unmatched. This CDR3 is CASSWGLAAGTDTQYF. CDR3 nucleotide sequence: TGTGCCAGCAGCTGGGGACTAGCGGCAGGCACAGATACGCAGTATTTT.

This clone was counted a single time. The V call is TRBV10-2, the J call TRBJ1-1, with D possibly TRBD1 on 5 matching bases. The CDR3 is 12 residues long. Germline-derived CDR1 and CDR2 are WSHSY and SAAADI. Trimming removed 2 bases from V and 4 bases from J, with 5 bases in between. The CDR3 sequence is CASSERGTEAFF. As DNA, the CDR3 is TGCGCCAGCAGTGAGAGGGGCACTGAAGCTTTCTTT.

This clone was seen once. V usage is TRBV28 and J usage is TRBJ1-3, with 8 bases lining up with TRBD1. Germline CDR1 MDHEN, CDR2 SYDVKM. The CDR3 is made up of 16 amino acids. The trim removed 5 bases at V and 0 bases at J, leaving 6 bases unmatched. CDR3 region: CASSADRGFSGNTIYF. The CDR3 bases are TGTGCCAGCAGTGCAGACAGGGGCTTCTCTGGAAACACCATATATTTT. Combining the CDR3 with reference TRBV28 and TRBJ1-3 gives the whole variable domain DVKVTQSSRYLVKRTGEKVFLECVQDMDHENMFWYRQDPGLGLRLIYFSYDVKMKEKGDIPEGYSVSREKKERFSLILESASTNQTSMYLCASSADRGFSGNTIYFGEGSWLTVV.

DNA for the CDR3: TGTGCCAGCAGTTCTGACAGGCGGGTGATAAAGCATTTT. Translation: CASSSDRRVIKHF. The chain employs TRBV6-5 and TRBJ1-5; possibly TRBD1 for D (6 bases). The CDR3 sequence is 13 residues long. Trimming took 4 bases from V and 14 from J, leaving 18 bases between them. Germline V lookup: CDR1 MNHEY, CDR2 SVGAGI.

The chain joins TRBV27 to TRBJ2-3, with 10 bases that match TRBD2. Per the germline V gene, CDR1 is MNHEY and CDR2 is SMNVEV (reference sequence). After removal of 5 bases from V and 5 bases from J, the junction contained 7 bases not matched to a gene. The CDR3 runs to 15 residues. The CDR3 sequence is CASSQGLAAGDTQYF. Here the CDR3 DNA reads TGTGCCAGCAGTCAAGGACTAGCGGCCGGAGATACGCAGTATTTT.

This CDR3 reads CASSNRVNEKLFF. The CDR3 nucleotides are TGTGCCAGCAGTAATAGGGTTAATGAAAAACTGTTTTTT. This chain links TRBV14 with TRBJ1-4; unclear D gene. CDR1 is SGHDN, CDR2 FVKESK, per germline. V was shortened by 6 bases and J by 4 bases, with 9 bases between the two germline ends. The CDR3 has 13 amino acids.

This sequence joins TRBV7-2 and TRBJ2-1; 11 bases agree with TRBD2. V was pared by 4 bases and J by 8 bases, with 7 bases of the junction left unmatched. CDR1 and CDR2 from the germline V gene are SGHTA and FQGNSA. CDR3 length: 15 amino acids. The CDR3 DNA reads TGTGCCAGCAGCTATAGCGGGGGGGCTGTCTATGAGCAGTTCTTC. Translation gives CASSYSGGAVYEQFF. The variable domain in full, completed from reference TRBV7-2 and TRBJ2-1, reads GAGVSQSPSNKVTEKGKDVELRCDPISGHTALYWYRQSLGQGLEFLIYFQGNSAPDKSGLPSDRFSAERTGGSVSTLTIQRTQQEDSAVYLCASSYSGGAVYEQFFGPGTRLTVL.

The rearrangement links TRBV19 to TRBJ2-1, with 11 positions matching TRBD2. CDR3 size: 16 residues. Germline CDR1 and CDR2: LNHDA and SQIVND (reference sequence). J lost 3 bases, V lost 5 bases, and 6 bases had no gene match. The CDR3 DNA reads TGTGCCAGTAGTGGGGGACTAGCGGATTACTACAATGAGCAGTTCTTC. It codes for CASSGGLADYYNEQFF.

The chain employs TRBV7-2 and TRBJ2-3, with 13 positions matching TRBD2. Trimming cost V 3 bases and J 4 bases; bases outside gene matches: 4. CDR1 is SGHTA and CDR2 is FQGNSA in the germline V gene. This CDR3 is built from 16 residues. The CDR3 is CASSFRLAGGSDTQYF. Written as DNA, the CDR3 is TGTGCCAGCAGCTTCCGACTAGCGGGGGGCTCAGATACGCAGTATTTT.